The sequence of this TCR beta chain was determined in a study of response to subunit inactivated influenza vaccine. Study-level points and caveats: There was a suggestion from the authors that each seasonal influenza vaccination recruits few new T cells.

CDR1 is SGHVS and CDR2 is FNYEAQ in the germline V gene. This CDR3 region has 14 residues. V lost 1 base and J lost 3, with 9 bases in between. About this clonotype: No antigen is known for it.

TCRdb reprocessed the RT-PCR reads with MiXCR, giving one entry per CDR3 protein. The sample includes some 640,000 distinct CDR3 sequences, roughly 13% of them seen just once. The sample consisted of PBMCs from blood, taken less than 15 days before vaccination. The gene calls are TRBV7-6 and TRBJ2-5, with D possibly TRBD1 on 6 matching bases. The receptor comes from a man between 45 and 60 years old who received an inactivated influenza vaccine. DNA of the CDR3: TGTGCCAGCAGCTTAGGAGGGGGTAAAGAGACCCAGTACTTC. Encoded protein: CASSLGGGKETQYF.